Below are 8 T cell receptor beta chains sequenced from a single sample in a study of long-term antiretroviral therapy in people with HIV. Survey level was the resolution at which the v3.0 immunoSEQ assay ran. Assay: immunoSEQ multiplex PCR; the TCRdb copy retains only in-frame clones and omits some. Among 5,000 to 8,000 clones, under 80% were seen once, and the ten largest hold roughly a sixth. Specimen: unsorted PBMCs, collected 0.5 years before starting antiretroviral therapy. The receptor set was obtained from a man aged 35 to 55 with HIV.

V is TRBV28 and J is TRBJ2-3; tentatively, D is TRBD2 (6 bases). Germline CDR1 is MDHEN and CDR2 is SYDVKM. The germline V and J ends were trimmed by 5 bases and 4 bases, with 16 bases remaining between them. The CDR3 length is 15 residues. This CDR3 reads CASSTMGLPPDTQYF. The DNA for the CDR3 is TGTGCCAGCAGTACGATGGGACTGCCCCCAGATACGCAGTATTTT.

The chain couples TRBV5-4 to TRBJ2-3; D unresolved. The CDR3 has 13 amino acids. V dropped 2 bases and J dropped 6 bases, with 10 bases sitting between them. Per the germline V gene, CDR1 is SGHNT and CDR2 is YYREEE (reference sequence). CDR3 bases: TGTGCCAGCAGCTTCCGGGCTCCTGATACGCAGTATTTT. Translating it yields CASSFRAPDTQYF.

The chain links TRBV28 to TRBJ1-1; D unclear. Looked up from germline, CDR1 is MDHEN and CDR2 is SYDVKM. The CDR3 is 14 residues long. V lost 6 bases, J lost 4 bases, and 15 bases lay in between. The CDR3 DNA sequence: TGTGCCAGCAGCCCAACCTATAGGGTCACTGAAGCTTTCTTT. Translated, it gives CASSPTYRVTEAFF.

This clone turned up a few times. This sequence joins TRBV4-2 and TRBJ1-5; D not resolved. Germline V gene data show CDR1 as LGHNA and CDR2 as YNFKEQ. The CDR3 runs to 16 residues. Trimming shortened V by 4 bases and J by 7 bases, and 20 bases separated the two germline ends. The CDR3: CASSLSWARTGQPQHF. As DNA, the CDR3 is TGTGCCAGCAGCCTTTCATGGGCCAGGACGGGGCAGCCCCAGCATTTT.

The chain has TRBV7-2 and TRBJ1-4; D not resolved. Germline lookup yields CDR1 SGHTA and CDR2 FQGNSA. The V end was cut by 2 bases, the J end by 1 base, with 11 bases between. The CDR3 is 16 amino acids. The CDR3 here is CASSLRGPITNEKLFF. CDR3 nucleotides: TGTGCCAGCAGCTTAAGAGGACCAATAACTAATGAAAAACTGTTTTTT.

This clone turned up a few times. This chain links TRBV9 with TRBJ2-7; D is uncertain. The V and J ends lost 2 bases and 5 bases respectively, with 17 bases between them. Germline values: CDR1 SGDLS, CDR2 YYNGEE. The CDR3 has 15 residues. The CDR3, as DNA: TGTGCCAGCAGCGTTTGGGCCGGCCTCCTAGACGAGCAGTACTTC. Translated, it gives CASSVWAGLLDEQYF.

V usage is TRBV19 and J usage is TRBJ1-1, with a possible D match to TRBD1 (6 bases). The V end was cut by 3 bases, the J end by 3 bases, with 8 bases between. CDR1 is LNHDA, CDR2 SQIVND, per germline (reference sequence). The CDR3 runs to 13 residues. As DNA, the CDR3 is TGTGCCAGTAGTATCCAGGGGCACACTGAAGCTTTCTTT. It codes for CASSIQGHTEAFF.

The chain uses TRBV2 and TRBJ2-1, with D uncertain. Germline CDR1 reads SNHLY; CDR2 reads FYNNEI. With 2 bases removed from V and 3 bases from J, the gap between germline ends came to 5 bases. CDR3 length: 13 residues. CDR3: CASSEIVYNEQFF. DNA of the CDR3: TGTGCCAGCAGTGAAATTGTCTACAATGAGCAGTTCTTC. The variable domain in full, completed from reference TRBV2 and TRBJ2-1, reads EPEVTQTPSHQVTQMGQEVILRCVPISNHLYFYWYRQILGQKVEFLVSFYNNEISEKSEIFDDQFSVERPDGSNFTLKIRSTKLEDSAMYFCASSEIVYNEQFFGPGTRLTVL.